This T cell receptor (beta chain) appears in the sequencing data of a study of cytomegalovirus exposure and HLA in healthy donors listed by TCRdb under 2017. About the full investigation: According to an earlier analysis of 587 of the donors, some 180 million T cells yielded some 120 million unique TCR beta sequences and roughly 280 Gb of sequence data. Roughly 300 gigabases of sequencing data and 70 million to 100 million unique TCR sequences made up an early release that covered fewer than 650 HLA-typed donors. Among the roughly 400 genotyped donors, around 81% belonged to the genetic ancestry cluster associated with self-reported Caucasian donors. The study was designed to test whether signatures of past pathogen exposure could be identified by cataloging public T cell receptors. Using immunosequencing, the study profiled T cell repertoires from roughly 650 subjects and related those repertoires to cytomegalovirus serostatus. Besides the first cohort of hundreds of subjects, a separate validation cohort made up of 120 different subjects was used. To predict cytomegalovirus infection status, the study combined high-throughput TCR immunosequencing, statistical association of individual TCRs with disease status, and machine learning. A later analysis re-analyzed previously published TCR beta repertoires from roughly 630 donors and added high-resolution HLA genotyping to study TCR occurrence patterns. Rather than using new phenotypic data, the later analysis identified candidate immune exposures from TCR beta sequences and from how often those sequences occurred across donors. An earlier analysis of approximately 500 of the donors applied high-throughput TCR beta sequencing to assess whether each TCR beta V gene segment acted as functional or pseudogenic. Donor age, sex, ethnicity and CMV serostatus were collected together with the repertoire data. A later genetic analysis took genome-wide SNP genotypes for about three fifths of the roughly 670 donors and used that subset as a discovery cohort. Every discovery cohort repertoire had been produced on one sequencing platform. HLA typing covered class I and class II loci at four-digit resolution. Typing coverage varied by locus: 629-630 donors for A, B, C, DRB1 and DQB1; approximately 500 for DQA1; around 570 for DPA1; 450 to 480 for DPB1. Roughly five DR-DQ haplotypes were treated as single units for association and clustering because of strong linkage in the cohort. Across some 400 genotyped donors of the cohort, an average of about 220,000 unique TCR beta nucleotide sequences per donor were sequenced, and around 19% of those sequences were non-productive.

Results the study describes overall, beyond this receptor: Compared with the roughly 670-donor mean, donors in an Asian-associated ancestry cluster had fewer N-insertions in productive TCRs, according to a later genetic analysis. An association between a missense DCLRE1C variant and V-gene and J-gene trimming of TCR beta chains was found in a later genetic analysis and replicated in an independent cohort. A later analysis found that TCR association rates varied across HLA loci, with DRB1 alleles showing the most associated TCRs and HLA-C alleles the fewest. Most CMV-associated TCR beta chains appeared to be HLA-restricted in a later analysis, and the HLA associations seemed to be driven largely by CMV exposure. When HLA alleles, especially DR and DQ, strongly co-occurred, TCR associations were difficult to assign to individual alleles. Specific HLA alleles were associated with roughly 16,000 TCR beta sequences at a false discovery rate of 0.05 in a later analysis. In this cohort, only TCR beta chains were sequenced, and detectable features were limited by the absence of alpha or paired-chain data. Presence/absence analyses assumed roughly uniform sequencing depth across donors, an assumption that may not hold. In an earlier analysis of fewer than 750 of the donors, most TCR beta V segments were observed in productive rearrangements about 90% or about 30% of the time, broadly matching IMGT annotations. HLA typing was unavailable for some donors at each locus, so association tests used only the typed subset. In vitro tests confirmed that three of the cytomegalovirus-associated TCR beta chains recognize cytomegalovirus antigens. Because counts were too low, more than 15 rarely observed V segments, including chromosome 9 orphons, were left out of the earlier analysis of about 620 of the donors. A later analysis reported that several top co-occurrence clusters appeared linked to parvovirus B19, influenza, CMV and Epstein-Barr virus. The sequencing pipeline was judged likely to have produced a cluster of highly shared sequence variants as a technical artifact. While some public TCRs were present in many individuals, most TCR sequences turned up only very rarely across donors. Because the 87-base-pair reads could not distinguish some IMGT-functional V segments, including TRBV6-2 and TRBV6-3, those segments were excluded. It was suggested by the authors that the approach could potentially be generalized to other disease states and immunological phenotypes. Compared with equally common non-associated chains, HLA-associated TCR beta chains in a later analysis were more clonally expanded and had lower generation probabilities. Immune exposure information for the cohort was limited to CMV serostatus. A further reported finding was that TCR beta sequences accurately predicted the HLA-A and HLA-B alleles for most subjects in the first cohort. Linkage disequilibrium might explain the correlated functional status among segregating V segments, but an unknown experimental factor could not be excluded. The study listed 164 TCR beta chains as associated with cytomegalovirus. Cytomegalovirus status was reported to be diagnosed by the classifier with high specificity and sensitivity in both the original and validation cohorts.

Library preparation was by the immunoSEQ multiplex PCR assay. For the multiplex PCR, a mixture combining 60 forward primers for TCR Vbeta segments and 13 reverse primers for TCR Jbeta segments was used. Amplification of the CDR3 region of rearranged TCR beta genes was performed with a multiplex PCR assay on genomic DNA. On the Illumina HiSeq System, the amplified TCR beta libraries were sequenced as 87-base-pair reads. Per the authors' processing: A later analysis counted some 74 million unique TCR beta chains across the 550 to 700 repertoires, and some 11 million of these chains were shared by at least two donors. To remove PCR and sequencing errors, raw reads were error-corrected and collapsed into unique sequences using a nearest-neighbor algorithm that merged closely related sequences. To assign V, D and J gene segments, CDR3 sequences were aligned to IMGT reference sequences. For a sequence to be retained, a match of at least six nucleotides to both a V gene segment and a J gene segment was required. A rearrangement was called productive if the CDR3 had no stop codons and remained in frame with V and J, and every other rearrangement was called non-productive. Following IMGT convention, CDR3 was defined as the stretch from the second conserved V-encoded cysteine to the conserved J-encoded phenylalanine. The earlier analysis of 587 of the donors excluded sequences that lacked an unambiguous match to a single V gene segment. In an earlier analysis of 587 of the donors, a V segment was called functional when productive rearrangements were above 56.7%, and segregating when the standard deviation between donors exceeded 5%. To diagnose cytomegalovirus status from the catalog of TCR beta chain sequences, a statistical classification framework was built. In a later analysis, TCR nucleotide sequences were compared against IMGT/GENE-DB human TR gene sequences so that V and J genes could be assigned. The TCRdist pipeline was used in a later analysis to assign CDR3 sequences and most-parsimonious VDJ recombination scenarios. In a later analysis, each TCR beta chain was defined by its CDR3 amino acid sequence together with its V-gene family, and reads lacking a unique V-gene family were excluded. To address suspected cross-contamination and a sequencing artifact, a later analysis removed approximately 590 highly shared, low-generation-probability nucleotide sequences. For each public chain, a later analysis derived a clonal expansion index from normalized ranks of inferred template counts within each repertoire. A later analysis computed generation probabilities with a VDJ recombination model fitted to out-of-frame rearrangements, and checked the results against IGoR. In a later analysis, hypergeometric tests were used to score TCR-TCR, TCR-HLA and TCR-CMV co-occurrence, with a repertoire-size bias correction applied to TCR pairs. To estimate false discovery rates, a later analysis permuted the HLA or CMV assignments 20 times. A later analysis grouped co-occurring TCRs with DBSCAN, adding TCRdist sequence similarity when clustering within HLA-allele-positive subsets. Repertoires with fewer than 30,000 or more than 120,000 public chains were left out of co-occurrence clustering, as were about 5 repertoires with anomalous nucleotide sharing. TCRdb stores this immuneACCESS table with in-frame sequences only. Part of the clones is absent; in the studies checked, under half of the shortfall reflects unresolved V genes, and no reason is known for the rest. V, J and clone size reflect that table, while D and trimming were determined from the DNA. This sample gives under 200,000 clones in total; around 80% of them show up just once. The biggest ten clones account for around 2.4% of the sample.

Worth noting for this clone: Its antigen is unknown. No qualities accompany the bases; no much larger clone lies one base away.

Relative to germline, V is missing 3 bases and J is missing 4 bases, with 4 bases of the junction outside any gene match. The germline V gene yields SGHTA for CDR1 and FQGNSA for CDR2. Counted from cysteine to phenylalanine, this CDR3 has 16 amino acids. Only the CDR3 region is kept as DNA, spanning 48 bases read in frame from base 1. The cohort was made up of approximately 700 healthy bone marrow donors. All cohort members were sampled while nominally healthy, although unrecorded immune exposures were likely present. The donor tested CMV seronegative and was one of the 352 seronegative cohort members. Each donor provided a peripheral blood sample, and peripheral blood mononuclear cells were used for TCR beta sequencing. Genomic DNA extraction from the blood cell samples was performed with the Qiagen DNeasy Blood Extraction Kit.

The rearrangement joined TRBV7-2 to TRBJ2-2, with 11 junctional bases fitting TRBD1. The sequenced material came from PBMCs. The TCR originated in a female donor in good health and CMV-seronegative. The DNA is TGTGCCAGCAGCTTGGGACAGGGGGGGGGCACCGGGGAGCTGTTTTTT. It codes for CASSLGQGGGTGELFF. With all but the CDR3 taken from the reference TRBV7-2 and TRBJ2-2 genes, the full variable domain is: GAGVSQSPSNKVTEKGKDVELRCDPISGHTALYWYRQSLGQGLEFLIYFQGNSAPDKSGLPSDRFSAERTGGSVSTLTIQRTQQEDSAVYLCASSLGQGGGTGELFFGEGSRLTVL.